The T cell receptor (beta chain) under discussion was sequenced for a study of cytomegalovirus exposure and HLA in healthy donors. The PCR was carried out with 60 Vbeta primers and 13 Jbeta primers. Some clones are missing from TCRdb's copy, which holds only in-frame ones; the method was immunoSEQ multiplex PCR. The top ten hold roughly 1.5% of the sample, which has 100,000 to 150,000 clones, about 80% seen once. Germline CDR1 SGHTA, CDR2 FQGNSA. The CDR3 runs 14 residues. Points on this clone: The junction differs from germline at one of its ends, possibly a read error.

The chain links TRBV7-2 to TRBJ2-2; TRBD1 is a possible D gene (5 bases). This receptor was taken from a woman aged 18-30 years in good health and CMV-seronegative. The sample was PBMCs. The CDR3 nucleotides read TGTGCCAGCAGGTTAGACAGCAGCACCGGGGAGCTGTTTTTT. Translated, it gives CASRLDSSTGELFF.